This T cell receptor beta chain originates from a study of blood T cell repertoires in COVID-19. Study context: Specimens from acute and convalescent COVID-19 originated in the United States, Italy and Spain.

Per the original data handling: Reference gene primers were amplified, and this amplification served to estimate nucleated cell counts. Only in-frame clones appear in the TCRdb table, and some are missing; sequencing was by immunoSEQ multiplex PCR. V and J calls and clone size are copied from that table; D and trimming were computed from the DNA. The profile shows under 200,000 clones, about four fifths of them singletons. Per the germline V gene, CDR1 is KGHSH and CDR2 is LQKENI. CDR3 length: 16 amino acids. With V trimmed by 2 bases and J by 0 bases, 4 bases remained unmatched. The chain links TRBV18 to TRBJ1-1; 9 bases are shared with TRBD1. Sequenced material: peripheral blood. The receptor comes from a middle-aged man who had recovered from COVID-19. The CDR3 region is CASSPGTGNMNTEAFF. The CDR3 nucleotides read TGTGCCAGCTCACCAGGGACAGGGAACATGAACACTGAAGCTTTCTTT.